Here is one T cell receptor beta chain with its context. In germline, CDR1 is SQVTM, CDR2 ANQGSEA. With V trimmed by 3 bases and J by 1 base, 1 base remained unmatched. The CDR3 extends over 13 amino acids. This specimen comes from a study of blood T cell repertoires in COVID-19. Source study methods: Reference gene primer amplification gave estimated nucleated cell counts. Clones were read by immunoSEQ multiplex PCR, and TCRdb kept only the in-frame ones, dropping some. The V and J calls and the clone size are those of that table, but D and trimming were determined from the DNA. The sample holds approximately 190,000 clones, under 90% seen once.

Sequencing used peripheral blood. The origin of this receptor is a man aged 25 to 40 with active or convalescent COVID-19. The J gene is TRBJ1-2, the V gene TRBV29-1, with TRBD1 identical over 8 bases. CDR3 region: CSVEGQVNYGYTF. The CDR3 DNA is TGCAGCGTTGAGGGACAGGTTAACTATGGCTACACCTTC.